The clone carrying this TCR beta chain was seen a few times. This record belongs to a study of CD8+ T cells in alopecia areata. CDR1 GTSNPN and CDR2 SVGIG come from the germline V gene (reference sequence). V shed 0 bases, J shed 2 bases, and the junction held 8 bases outside the gene matches. The CDR3 loop spans 17 amino acids. RNA was isolated and reverse transcribed to cDNA, the sequencing template. Sequencing used immunoSEQ multiplex PCR; TCRdb keeps in-frame clones, though not all of them. The repertoire holds 55,000 to 70,000 clones, under 55% seen once, with roughly 17% in the top ten. Here the sequenced sample was CD8+ T cells sorted from blood, taken at week 0. The J gene is TRBJ2-3, the V gene TRBV30, with TRBD2 matching over 10 bases. This clonotype originated in a human donor with alopecia areata. CDR3 region: CAWSVRLLAGNTDTQYF. The CDR3 DNA is TGTGCCTGGAGTGTACGGCTACTAGCGGGAAACACAGATACGCAGTATTTT.